This T cell receptor (beta chain) was obtained from a study of T cells in localized non-small cell lung cancer (dated by TCRdb to the early 2020s). For the wider study: T cell repertoires of 236 early-stage NSCLC patients were analyzed, with tumors being compared against uninvolved tumor-adjacent lungs. Of the NSCLC patients, about 130 were male and roughly 100 were female, and the mean age was approximately 66 years. The cohort consisted of approximately 240 treatment-naive NSCLC patients whose localized lung tumors had been resected. Results and caveats for the whole study, not just this receptor: Longer overall survival was associated with higher T cell density in blood, whereas shorter survival was associated with higher clonality in adjacent lung. Because the study design was exploratory, TCR variables were selected using unadjusted p-values without false-discovery rate correction. A median of approximately 57 of the top 100 tumor clones were detected in paired uninvolved adjacent lung, and around 30 of these tumor clones were also found among the top 100 clones of the paired uninvolved adjacent lung. Uninvolved tumor-adjacent lung showed the highest T cell clonality, higher than tumor, which suggests more focused antigenic responses in the adjacent lung. Because multi-region sequencing of the tumors was not done, intratumor heterogeneity could not be ruled out.

The immunoSEQ Assay was used to sequence TCR beta CDR3 regions from DNA. The paper's data handling went like this. T cell density was computed as TCR beta template counts normalized to usable DNA estimated by amplifying housekeeping genes. Using the preseqR package, richness was estimated by extrapolating to 120,000 templates for tissue samples and 400,000 templates for PBMC samples. Clonality was calculated as one minus Pielou's evenness. Tissue-enriched TCRs were identified through differential abundance testing performed on productive amino-acid clonotypes, with a minimum total count of 5 and an alpha of 0.1. The Jaccard Index and the Morisita Overlap Index were used to measure how much the repertoires overlapped between compartments. GLIPH grouped TCR beta CDR3s together with public tetramer-defined viral CDR3s, and a viral motif had to include at least three viral sequences and also show V-gene enrichment. The clones in this table, taken by TCRdb from immuneACCESS, are in-frame only. Not every clone is retained; where verified, under half of the shortfall comes from an unresolved V gene, and the cause of the rest is unknown. V and J calls and clone size come straight from that table; D and trimming were deduced from the DNA. The sample table shows tens of thousands of clones, and 85% to 90% are seen once. About 20% of the sample belongs to the ten largest clones.

Notes on this clone: The target of this receptor is not known. No clone much larger than this one lies a single base away; base qualities are absent.

At diagnosis, peripheral blood, uninvolved tumor-adjacent lung and tumor were collected and stored as a combination of fresh-frozen and FFPE material. For TCR repertoire profiling, the blood samples were analyzed as peripheral blood mononuclear cells. The clonotype comes from a man aged 40 to 75 with stage I squamous cell lung carcinoma. Source: peripheral blood, taken before any cancer treatment.

The bases read TGTGCCAGCAGCGTAGGCGGAAAGGGGACCACTGAAGCTTTCTTT. This codes for CASSVGGKGTTEAFF. The chain employs TRBV9 and TRBJ1-1; a tentative D call is TRBD1 (5 bases match). In the germline V gene, CDR1 corresponds to SGDLS and CDR2 to YYNGEE. V and J lose 0 bases and 4 bases, and a span of 13 bases separates them. Including the terminal cysteine and phenylalanine, the CDR3 comprises 15 residues. Just CDR3 DNA is preserved here, 45 bases in frame from base 1.